Described below is a single TCR beta chain sequence and its context. These data come from a study of blood T cell repertoires in COVID-19. Study information: Sources were T cells, B-cell-depleted T cells, or PBMCs; the material itself was cDNA or gDNA.

Participant ages covered 18 to 89 years across about 22 US areas. Individuals in the exposed group had encountered a COVID-19 case within 2 weeks preceding study entry. Source study methods: Estimates of nucleated cell counts were drawn from the amplification of reference gene primers. Sequencing was performed with immunoSEQ multiplex PCR; in TCRdb, only in-frame clones are kept and a portion is missing. V and J calls and clone size are as listed in that table; D and trimming were resolved from the DNA. The sample has 400,000 to 500,000 clones; 70% to 90% are singletons. Germline V gives CDR1 LNHNV, CDR2 YYDKDF (reference sequence). This CDR3 has 16 amino acids. V was clipped by 4 bases and J by 6 bases; unmatched bases: 9.

The V call is TRBV15, the J call TRBJ1-5, with 10 bases identical to TRBD1. The receptor was isolated from a woman aged 18-30 years who had been exposed to COVID-19. Sequenced material: PBMCs or T cells enriched from blood (not recorded which). As DNA, the CDR3 is TGTGCCACCAGCACGAAGACAGGGGGCCGGAGTCAGCCCCAGCATTTT. This gives the protein CATSTKTGGRSQPQHF.